A single T cell receptor beta chain is shown here with its context. Measured with immunoSEQ multiplex PCR; TCRdb has only the in-frame clones, and not every one. The table lists approximately 730,000 clones, approximately 85% of them singletons. This sample was included in a study of shared T cell receptors in the human thymus. The sample was also reused in another study, on human thymus T cells. That paper adds: Infants served as donors; they were healthy and Finnish and were having corrective surgery for congenital heart defects. Thymic material originated from resections removed in the course of corrective heart surgery. Among unrelated individuals, related research reported thymic repertoires that overlapped highly.

The sample taken for sequencing was thymocytes. This receptor was obtained from a girl less than two years old with a congenital heart defect.

CDR3 loop: CASSLARQNEQFF. CDR3 bases: TGTGCCAGCAGCTTGGCGCGGCAAAATGAGCAGTTCTTC. The rearrangement links TRBV5-4 to TRBJ2-1; D unclear. Deletions cut 0 bases from V and 7 bases from J, with 8 bases between. CDR1 and CDR2 (germline): SGHNT, YYREEE (reference sequence). The CDR3 has 13 residues.